This T cell receptor (beta chain) was profiled in a study of shared clonotypes between healthy human individuals. The study's findings and limits: For sorted subsets, rarefaction showed incomplete sequencing despite large depth.

A CD45RA-negative memory subset and a CD45RA+ naive subset were separated from the CD4+ cells. The CDR3 runs 14 residues. Germline assignment: CDR1 SGHNT and CDR2 YYREEE (reference sequence). V was cut by 4 bases and J by 1 base, with 11 bases left in between. The table came from immunoSEQ multiplex PCR; TCRdb's copy has only in-frame clones and leaves some out. Of 2,500,000 or so clones listed, roughly 93% are singletons. Of note for this clone: Antigen unknown.

The sequence was collected from a young man in good health. Some clones in this sample may be carry-over from other donors' samples. Input material: naive CD4+ T cells from PBMCs. Subset denoted: CD45RA+ positively selected. The rearrangement uses TRBV5-4 and TRBJ1-1, with a weak D call TRBD1 (5 bases). CDR3 region: CASSRYQGNTEAFF. The DNA of the CDR3 is TGTGCCAGCAGCCGTTATCAGGGGAACACTGAAGCTTTCTTT.